This TCR beta chain came from a study of T cell responses to AZD1222 COVID-19 vaccine. Looked up from germline, CDR1 is LNHNV and CDR2 is YYDKDF (reference sequence). Trimming cost V 6 bases and J 2 bases, with 14 bases left between them. The CDR3 has 15 amino acids. TCRdb keeps only in-frame clones here, not all; method: immunoSEQ multiplex PCR. The repertoire has more than 85,000 clones, less than 90% of them found once; the top ten carry over 1.5%. The V and J genes are TRBV15 and TRBJ1-3; D might be TRBD1 (6 bases). The receptor was isolated from an adult in good health. This specimen was peripheral blood, taken on day 0 of AZD1222 vaccination. The CDR3 sequence: CATSGGELTGNTIYF. CDR3 coding DNA: TGTGCCACCAGTGGGGGCGAACTAACTGGAAACACCATATATTTT. The full variable domain, with the rest looked up from reference TRBV15 and TRBJ1-3, is DAMVIQNPRYQVTQFGKPVTLSCSQTLNHNVMYWYQQKSSQAPKLLFHYYDKDFNNEADTPDNFQSRRPNTSFCFLDIRSPGLGDTAMYLCATSGGELTGNTIYFGEGSWLTVV.